This section outlines one T cell receptor beta chain sequence together with its context. There is no known antigen for this receptor. No base quality values were provided; no much bigger clone lies one nucleotide off. TCRbeta CDR3 regions were amplified from genomic DNA using the immunoSEQ Assay, a bias-controlled multiplex PCR. Per the authors' processing: Nucleated cell counts per sample were estimated from amplification of reference gene primers within the assay. To quantify the absolute abundance of each unique TCRbeta CDR3 rearrangement, sequence reads were collapsed and filtered. For each sample, productive Simpson clonality was calculated by taking the square root of Simpson's diversity index across productive rearrangements. Entries here come from immuneACCESS through TCRdb and include only in-frame sequences with V and J called. Some clones fail to appear in such tables; in the studies checked, an unresolved V gene covers under half of the shortfall, and the cause of the remainder is unknown. From that table come the V and J calls and clone size; the DNA was used to work out D and trimming. A total of 300,000 or so clones appear in this sample, around four fifths of them only once. The ten largest clonotypes hold around 4% of the sample.

The CDR3 sequence holds 16 residues, the cysteine and phenylalanine included. Just the 48-base CDR3 DNA is kept, in frame starting at base 1. CDR1 and CDR2, per the germline V gene (reference sequence), are MNHEY and SMNVEV. Here V drops 5 bases and J drops 2 bases, and the junction holds 10 bases not matched to any gene. Collaborating institutions collected whole blood in K2EDTA tubes following their own protocols. Collaborator samples were shipped for TCRbeta analysis as frozen whole blood, isolated PBMCs, or DNA extracted from either sample type. The data derive from a study of blood T cell repertoires in COVID-19 (dated by TCRdb to 2018 to 2021). Some background on the complete study: Collaborator samples came from the United States, Italy and Spain and covered acute and convalescent phases of COVID-19. The prospective study material was composed of cDNA or gDNA derived from T cells, B-cell-depleted T cells, or PBMCs. The dataset comprised deeply sampled blood TCRbeta repertoires from subjects exposed to, actively infected with, or recovered from COVID-19. The repertoires were made available in a free public database intended to serve as a resource for research on the immune response to SARS-CoV-2. Samples were obtained from the ongoing ImmuneRACE study (first 160 participants) and from roughly 1,300 subjects provided by 6 global collaborators. The sample metadata nearly always contained a de-identified subject ID, COVID-19 status, age in years and sex. Where available, HLA class I and class II types were obtained from metadata supplied by the sample provider rather than from assay-based typing.

The paper's findings and limits, for the study overall: How much clinical and demographic metadata was included differed by source and by participant, and the metadata was provided uncurated.

The sequence is built from TRBV27 and TRBJ2-3; 7 junctional bases match TRBD1. Sequenced sample: peripheral blood. The sequence was obtained from a woman aged 45-65 years with active or convalescent COVID-19. The DNA is as follows: TGTGCCAGCAGTAGGGTAACAGGGGATCACACAGATACGCAGTATTTT. It encodes CASSRVTGDHTDTQYF.